The present TCR beta chain was sequenced within a study of T cell responses to AZD1222 COVID-19 vaccine (dated by TCRdb to 2020 to 2022). The study in broad terms: Because spike-specific TCR depth and breadth did not differ between the two schedules, AZD1222 recipients who got a second dose at roughly 4 weeks were pooled with those who got a second dose at roughly 12 weeks. A total of about 240 trial participants underwent TCR sequencing, of whom approximately 210 received two doses of AZD1222 and about 25 received two doses of the MenACWY control vaccine. Trial participants were enrolled into age subgroups of 18-55, 56-69 and 70-plus years, which contained around 150, 29 and 61 TCR-sequenced participants, respectively.

Turning to this clone: The antigen this receptor binds is unknown. No base quality values were provided; no much bigger clone lies one nucleotide off.

What the research found in general, with its limitations: After two AZD1222 doses, spike-specific TCR breadth and depth were significantly higher than at day 0 and than in MenACWY recipients. The 56-69-year group was small, and its depth increase did not reach significance, likely because of low power. Participants were mostly white British, with more females than males. The authors suggested clonal diversity may have been underestimated. Because no samples from the day 14 peak response were available, repertoires could be characterized only after the peak T cell response. The whole spike protein was spanned by vaccine-associated CD4 TCRs, and dominant responses were seen in regions 160-218 and 743-854. Only 5 to 7 AZD1222 recipients were SARS-CoV-2 seropositive at baseline, limiting conclusions about previously exposed vaccinees. Epitopes outside the regions mutated in the B.1.351 and B.1.1.7 variants were reportedly recognized by nearly half of the unique spike-specific TCRs.

The CDR3 regions of human TCRbeta chains were analyzed by immunosequencing. On the study's bioinformatics: Repertoire TCRs were matched against a reference library of SARS-CoV-2-specific TCRs generated with the MIRA antigen-specificity platform. Breadth was defined as the fraction of unique TCRs that were SARS-CoV-2-associated. Depth was defined as the fraction of total T cells that were SARS-CoV-2-associated. Each spike-specific TCR was assigned to its reactive spike region and to a CD4 or CD8 class using the MIRA data. Log10-transformed breadth and depth values were compared by one-way ANOVA with Sidak's multiple comparisons tests. The clones in this table, taken by TCRdb from immuneACCESS, are in-frame only. Not every clone is retained; where verified, under half of the shortfall comes from an unresolved V gene, and the cause of the rest is unknown. Clone size and the V and J calls come from that table; the DNA yielded D and trimming. The sample data list 150,000 to 200,000 clones, and nearly 95% of these were observed just once. Roughly 2.3% of the sample is taken by the ten largest.

The sample's time point label is to be understood as: baseline before first vaccination. Samples from vaccinated people were obtained from the UK trials COV001 and COV002, which included a single-blind randomized controlled phase 2/3 trial of AZD1222 (ChAdOx1 nCoV-19) in healthy adults. For TCRbeta chain sequencing, PBMC samples from trial participants were taken at day 0 and at day 28 after the second dose. From a lookup of the germline V gene, CDR1 and CDR2 are LGHNT and FRNRAP. Spanning cysteine to phenylalanine, the CDR3 consists of 15 amino acids. Here the CDR3 DNA is all that survives: 45 bases in frame from base 1. From V the trimming removes 7 bases and from J it removes 2 bases, while the gene matches leave 7 bases of the junction unaccounted for.

The sequences come from peripheral blood, collected on day 0 of AZD1222 vaccination. The sequence joins TRBV12-5 to TRBJ2-2, and TRBD1 matches 7 of the central bases. This TCR was recovered from an adult in good health. At the DNA level, the sequence is TGTGCTAGTGCCTCAACAGGGGTAAACACCGGGGAGCTGTTTTTT. It translates to CASASTGVNTGELFF.